The following is a TCR beta chain sequence with its context. Its antigen is not identified. The entry originates in a study of T cell responses to AZD1222 COVID-19 vaccine. Overall study findings and caveats: Vaccine-associated CD4 TCRs spanned spike, dominant at 160-218 and 743-854. Reports say nearly half of spike-specific TCRs go after unmutated variant regions.

Repertoires were generated with immunoSEQ multiplex PCR, while TCRdb's copy carries only in-frame clones and drops some. The sample carries 150,000 or so clones, about 90% recorded once. This CDR3 has 14 amino acids. The junction had 3 bases not matched to a gene; V was cut back by 4 bases and J by 2 bases. The germline CDR1 and CDR2 sequences are LNHDA and SQIVND (reference sequence). This chain uses TRBV19 with TRBJ2-5, with 8 bases aligning to TRBD2. This receptor was identified in an adult who received the AZD1222 COVID-19 vaccine. The sample in question was peripheral blood, obtained 28 days after the second AZD1222 dose. CDR3 sequence (DNA): TGTGCCAGTAGTAAGACTAGCGCGCAAGAGACCCAGTACTTC. Its translation: CASSKTSAQETQYF.